This T cell receptor beta chain was identified in a study of shared clonotypes between healthy human individuals. Ten immunoSEQ deep assay plates were used to sequence the DNA of unsorted PBMCs. Data came from immunoSEQ multiplex PCR; TCRdb stores just in-frame clones and leaves some out. Of some 500,000 clones detected, 75% to 80% appear once; the ten largest clones hold 12%. The CDR3 extends over 14 amino acids. V was pared by 2 bases and J by 2 bases, with 5 bases of the junction left unmatched. Germline V gene data show CDR1 as GTSNPN and CDR2 as SVGIG (reference sequence). The study drew its donors from healthy HIV-negative adults without recent acute infections or vaccinations.

This clonotype was obtained from a woman aged 40 to 50 in good health. Some clones in this sample may be carry-over from other donors' samples. The gene calls are TRBV30 and TRBJ1-2, with 7 bases aligning to TRBD1. Sequenced sample: PBMCs. Written as DNA, the CDR3 is TGTGCCTGGAGTCGGGACAGATTAAACTATGGCTACACCTTC. This gives the protein CAWSRDRLNYGYTF.